This entry is about one T cell receptor beta chain. The antigen this receptor binds is unknown. No qualities accompany the bases; no much larger clone lies one base away. These data come from a study of chronic HIV infection and antiretroviral therapy (dated by TCRdb to 2015 to 2017). Libraries were made using 5' RACE. Sequencing relied on an Illumina MiSeq. TCRdb reprocessing: public reads trimmed at Q25 with fastp, clones called with MiXCR, in-frame beta chains kept. Here each entry gathers all rows of one CDR3 protein and keeps the most common genes and DNA. The sample yields about 38,000 distinct CDR3 sequences; 8.2% were counted once. In total, the top ten clones hold 2.9% of the sample. V is shortened by 5 bases, J by 2 bases, and the region joining them spans 13 bases. The CDR3, from cysteine to phenylalanine, totals 15 residues. The kept DNA is CDR3 alone, 45 bases in frame from the first base. CDR1 and CDR2 are drawn from the germline V gene (reference sequence): MNHEY, SMNVEV.

The chain couples TRBV27 to TRBJ1-5; D gene: possibly TRBD1, on 5 matching bases. The sample taken for sequencing was peripheral blood. The sequence derives from an adult who had HIV and had not received antiretroviral therapy, or was an uninfected healthy control (not recorded which). The CDR3 has the sequence CASSPRDGRNQPQHF. The DNA reads as follows: TGTGCCAGCAGTCCGAGGGACGGTCGCAATCAGCCCCAGCATTTT.